Sequencing of this T cell receptor (beta chain) was carried out in a study of cytomegalovirus exposure and HLA in healthy donors. As concerns this clone: Its antigen is as yet unknown.

Points from the study as a whole: The classifier, whose performance was assessed in both the original and validation cohorts, reportedly diagnosed cytomegalovirus status with high specificity and sensitivity.

The V gene lost 6 bases and the J gene lost 5 bases, with 17 bases spanning the gap. The CDR3 has 15 residues. Germline V gives CDR1 MNHEY, CDR2 SVGAGI. PCR used 60 Vbeta primers and 13 Jbeta primers. Data came from immunoSEQ multiplex PCR; TCRdb stores just in-frame clones and leaves some out. With approximately 130,000 clones in the sample, the ten largest clones hold roughly 2%. This chain connects TRBV6-5 to TRBJ2-1, with D perhaps TRBD2 (7 bases). This receptor was taken from an older woman in good health and CMV-seronegative. Sequenced input: PBMCs. This chain's CDR3 is CASRPGGSGNNEQFF. The CDR3, as DNA: TGTGCCAGCAGGCCGGGGGGCTCTGGGAACAATGAGCAGTTCTTC.